These T cell receptor beta chains were read from a single sample in a study of human T cells and chemical hapten exposure. TCRdb independently ran MiXCR on the RACE reads; one entry per CDR3 protein. The table includes around 75,000 distinct CDR3 sequences, 10% detected once. The starting material was whole blood, obtained in connection with sensitization to the hapten diphenylcyclopropenone (DPC). All receptors derive from a woman between 45 and 60 years old with alopecia areata. Some clones in this sample may be carry-over from other donors' samples. Each CDR3 is given without its conserved first and last residue. The order of the fields is CDR3 length, clone size, D gene, V gene, J gene, CDR3 protein. D genes are given only for firm matches. Clone size appears in some rows only: once, few, many, or a class for an expanded clone.

len: 12
abundance: few
d_gene: TRBD1
v_gene: TRBV2
j_gene: TRBJ1-1
CDR3aa: ASRDREMGTEAF

len: 11
abundance: many
d_gene: -
v_gene: TRBV6-1
j_gene: TRBJ2-5
CDR3aa: ASCWYYQETQY

len: 13
abundance: many
d_gene: TRBD1
v_gene: TRBV7-9
j_gene: TRBJ1-2
CDR3aa: ASTTSPGTAYGYT

len: 12
abundance: many
d_gene: -
v_gene: TRBV5-1
j_gene: TRBJ2-3
CDR3aa: ASSLRFVTDTQY

len: 12
abundance: many
d_gene: -
v_gene: TRBV20-1
j_gene: TRBJ1-2
CDR3aa: SADERRANYGYT

len: 12
abundance: few
d_gene: -
v_gene: TRBV5-1
j_gene: TRBJ2-1
CDR3aa: ASSRGSQNNEQF

len: 13
abundance: few
d_gene: TRBD2
v_gene: TRBV3-1
j_gene: TRBJ2-1
CDR3aa: ASSQGSGSYNEQF

len: 12
abundance: many
d_gene: TRBD2
v_gene: TRBV20-1
j_gene: TRBJ2-7
CDR3aa: SARVGGGPYEQY

len: 11
abundance: many
d_gene: TRBD2
v_gene: TRBV20-1
j_gene: TRBJ2-1
CDR3aa: SALWTSGQEQF

len: 12
abundance: many
d_gene: -
v_gene: TRBV5-8
j_gene: TRBJ1-1
CDR3aa: ASSLIRGNTEAF

len: 10
abundance: once
d_gene: -
v_gene: TRBV20-1
j_gene: TRBJ1-1
CDR3aa: SARGRGTEAF

len: 14
abundance: -
d_gene: TRBD2
v_gene: TRBV20-1
j_gene: TRBJ2-1
CDR3aa: SARTSGRLWTNEQF